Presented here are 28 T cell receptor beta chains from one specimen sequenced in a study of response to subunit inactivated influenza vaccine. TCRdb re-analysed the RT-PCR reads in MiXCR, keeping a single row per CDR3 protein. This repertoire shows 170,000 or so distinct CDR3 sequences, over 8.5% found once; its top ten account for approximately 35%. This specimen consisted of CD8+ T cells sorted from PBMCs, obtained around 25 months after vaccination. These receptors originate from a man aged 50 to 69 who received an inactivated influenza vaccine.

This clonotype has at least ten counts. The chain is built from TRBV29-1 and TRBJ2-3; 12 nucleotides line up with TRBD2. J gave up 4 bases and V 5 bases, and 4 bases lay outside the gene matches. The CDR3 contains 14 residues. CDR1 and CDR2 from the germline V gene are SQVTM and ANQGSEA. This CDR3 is CSVLAGGTADTQYF. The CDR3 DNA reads TGCAGCGTTCTAGCGGGGGGGACGGCAGATACGCAGTATTTT.

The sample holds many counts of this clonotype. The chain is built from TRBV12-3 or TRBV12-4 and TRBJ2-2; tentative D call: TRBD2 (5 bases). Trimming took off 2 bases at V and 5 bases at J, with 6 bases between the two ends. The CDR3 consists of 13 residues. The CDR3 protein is CASSLRGTGELFF. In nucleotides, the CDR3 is TGTGCCAGCAGTTTAAGAGGGACCGGGGAGCTGTTTTTT.

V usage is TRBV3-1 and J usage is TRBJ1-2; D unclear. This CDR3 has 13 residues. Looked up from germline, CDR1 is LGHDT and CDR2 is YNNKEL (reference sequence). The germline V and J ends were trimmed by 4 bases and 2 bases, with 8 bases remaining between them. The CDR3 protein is CASSPHGNYGYTF. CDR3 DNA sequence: TGTGCCAGCAGCCCCCACGGGAACTATGGCTACACCTTC.

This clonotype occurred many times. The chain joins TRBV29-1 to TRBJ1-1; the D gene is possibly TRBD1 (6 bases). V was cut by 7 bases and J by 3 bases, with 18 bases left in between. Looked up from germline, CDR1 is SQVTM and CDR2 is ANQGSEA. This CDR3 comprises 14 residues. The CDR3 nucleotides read TGCAGCGACCCAGGGGATGGTAGGGACACTGAAGCTTTCTTT. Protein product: CSDPGDGRDTEAFF.

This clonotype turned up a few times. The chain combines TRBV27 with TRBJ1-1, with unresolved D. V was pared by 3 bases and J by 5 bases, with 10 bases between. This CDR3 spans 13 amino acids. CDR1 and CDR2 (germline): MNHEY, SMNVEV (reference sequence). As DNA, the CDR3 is TGTGCCAGCAGTTTGGTTGAGGAGACTGAAGCTTTCTTT. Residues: CASSLVEETEAFF.

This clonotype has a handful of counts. This CDR3 reads CASSQEIDRVSTEAFF. Here the CDR3 DNA reads TGCGCCAGCAGCCAAGAGATTGACAGGGTGAGCACTGAAGCTTTCTTT. The rearrangement uses TRBV4-3 and TRBJ1-1; 7 nucleotides agree with TRBD1. Looked up from germline, CDR1 is LGHNA and CDR2 is YSLEER. V trimming: 0 bases; J trimming: 4 bases; junction bases outside the gene matches: 8. This CDR3 is built from 16 residues.

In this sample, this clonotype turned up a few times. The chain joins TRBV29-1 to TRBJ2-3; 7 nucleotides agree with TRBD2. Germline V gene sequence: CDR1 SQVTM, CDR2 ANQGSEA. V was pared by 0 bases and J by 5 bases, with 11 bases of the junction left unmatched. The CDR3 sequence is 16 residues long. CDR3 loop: CSVEDQWEGRGDTQYF. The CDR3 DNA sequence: TGCAGCGTTGAAGATCAGTGGGAGGGAAGGGGAGATACGCAGTATTTT.

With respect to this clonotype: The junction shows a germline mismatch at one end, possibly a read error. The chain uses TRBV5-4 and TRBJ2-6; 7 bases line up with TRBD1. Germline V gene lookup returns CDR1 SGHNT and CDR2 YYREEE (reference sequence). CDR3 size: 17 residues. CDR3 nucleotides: TGTGCCAGCACCCGGACAGGTTCTCTTTCTGGGGCCAATGTCCTGACTTTC. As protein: CASTRTGSLSGANVLTF.

The DNA of the CDR3 is TGTGCCAGCAGCCAAGAAGAGGCCCTACCCTACGAGCAGTACTTC. Translation gives CASSQEEALPYEQYF. V and J are TRBV14 and TRBJ2-7; D not certain. The germline V gene has CDR1 SGHDN and CDR2 FVKESK. This CDR3 is built from 15 residues. Trimming shortened V by 0 bases and J by 2 bases, and 11 bases separated the two germline ends.

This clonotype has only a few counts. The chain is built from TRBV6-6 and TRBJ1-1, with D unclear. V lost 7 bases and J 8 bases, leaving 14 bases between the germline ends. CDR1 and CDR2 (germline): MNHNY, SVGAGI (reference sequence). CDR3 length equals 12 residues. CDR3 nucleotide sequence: TGTGCCAGCAACAGATTGGGCGGAGAAGCTTTCTTT. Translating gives CASNRLGGEAFF.

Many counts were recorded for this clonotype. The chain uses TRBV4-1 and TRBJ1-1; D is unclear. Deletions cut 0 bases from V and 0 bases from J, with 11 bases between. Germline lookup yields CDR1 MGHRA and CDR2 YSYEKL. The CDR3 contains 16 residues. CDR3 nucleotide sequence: TGCGCCAGCAGCCAAGATCTCGGCAGACTGAACACTGAAGCTTTCTTT. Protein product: CASSQDLGRLNTEAFF.

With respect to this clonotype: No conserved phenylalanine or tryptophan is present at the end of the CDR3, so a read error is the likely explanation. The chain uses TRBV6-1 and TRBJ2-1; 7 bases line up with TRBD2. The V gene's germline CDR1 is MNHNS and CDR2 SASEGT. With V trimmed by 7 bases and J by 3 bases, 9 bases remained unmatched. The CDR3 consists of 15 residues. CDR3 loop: CASNLKWTSYNEQFI. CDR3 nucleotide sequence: TGTGCCAGCAACTTAAAGTGGACTAGCTACAATGAGCAGTTCATC.

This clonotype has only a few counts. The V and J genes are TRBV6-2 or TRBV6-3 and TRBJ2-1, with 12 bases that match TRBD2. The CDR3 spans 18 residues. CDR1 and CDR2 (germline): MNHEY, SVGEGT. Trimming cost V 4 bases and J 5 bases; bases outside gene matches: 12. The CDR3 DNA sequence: TGTGCCAGCAGTTGGCCGGGACTAGCGGGTGGACCGGACAATGAGCAGTTCTTC. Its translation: CASSWPGLAGGPDNEQFF.

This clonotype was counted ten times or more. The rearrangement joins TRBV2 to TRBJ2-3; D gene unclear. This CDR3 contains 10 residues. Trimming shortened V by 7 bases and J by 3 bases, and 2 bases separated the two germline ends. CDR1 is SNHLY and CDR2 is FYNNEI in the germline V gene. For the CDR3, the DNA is TGTGCCAGCATGACAGATACGCAGTATTTT. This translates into CASMTDTQYF.

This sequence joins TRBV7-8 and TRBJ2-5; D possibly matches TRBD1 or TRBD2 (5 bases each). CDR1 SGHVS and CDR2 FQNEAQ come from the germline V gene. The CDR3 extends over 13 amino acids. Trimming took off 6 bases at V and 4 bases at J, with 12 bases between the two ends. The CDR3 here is CASSPSGGETQYF. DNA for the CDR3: TGTGCCAGCAGTCCGAGTGGGGGAGAGACCCAGTACTTC.

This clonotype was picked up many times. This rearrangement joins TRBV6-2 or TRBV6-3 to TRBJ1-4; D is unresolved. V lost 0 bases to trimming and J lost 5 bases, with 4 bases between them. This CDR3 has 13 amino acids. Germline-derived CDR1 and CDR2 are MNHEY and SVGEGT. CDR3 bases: TGTGCCAGCAGTTACTCCTTCAATGAAAAACTGTTTTTT. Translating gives CASSYSFNEKLFF.

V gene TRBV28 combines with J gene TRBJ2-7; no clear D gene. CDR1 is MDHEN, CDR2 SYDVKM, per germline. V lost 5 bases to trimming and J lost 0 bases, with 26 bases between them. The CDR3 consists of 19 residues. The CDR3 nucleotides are TGTGCCAGCAGTCCTAGAGTGGGAAGAGCCTACCCTAGCTCCTACGAGCAGTACTTC. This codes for CASSPRVGRAYPSSYEQYF. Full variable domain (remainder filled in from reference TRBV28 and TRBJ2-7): DVKVTQSSRYLVKRTGEKVFLECVQDMDHENMFWYRQDPGLGLRLIYFSYDVKMKEKGDIPEGYSVSREKKERFSLILESASTNQTSMYLCASSPRVGRAYPSSYEQYFGPGTRLTVT.

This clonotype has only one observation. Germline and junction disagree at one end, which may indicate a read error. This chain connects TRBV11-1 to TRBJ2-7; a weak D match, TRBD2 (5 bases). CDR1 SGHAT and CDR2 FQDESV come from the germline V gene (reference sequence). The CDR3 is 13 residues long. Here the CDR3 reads CASSLTGYGEQDF. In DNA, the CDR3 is TGTGCCAGCAGCTTAACGGGATACGGGGAGCAGGACTTC.

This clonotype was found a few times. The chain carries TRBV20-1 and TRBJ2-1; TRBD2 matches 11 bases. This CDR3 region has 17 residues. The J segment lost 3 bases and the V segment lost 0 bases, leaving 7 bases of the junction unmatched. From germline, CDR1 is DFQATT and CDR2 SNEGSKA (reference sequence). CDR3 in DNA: TGCAGTGCTAGAGATCTTATTAGCGGGAGGGACTACAATGAGCAGTTCTTC. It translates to CSARDLISGRDYNEQFF.

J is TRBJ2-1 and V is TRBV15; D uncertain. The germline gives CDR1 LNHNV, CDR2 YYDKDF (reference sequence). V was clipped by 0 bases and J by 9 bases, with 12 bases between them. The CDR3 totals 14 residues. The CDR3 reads CATSRDRVGIEQFF. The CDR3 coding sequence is TGTGCCACCAGCAGAGATCGTGTGGGTATTGAGCAGTTCTTC.

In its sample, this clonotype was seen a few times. CDR3 residues: CASSNTPAARSNEQFF. The CDR3, as DNA: TGTGCCAGCAGCAACACCCCAGCGGCGAGGAGCAATGAGCAGTTCTTC. The J gene is TRBJ2-1, the V gene TRBV3-1, with D perhaps TRBD2 (5 bases). Looked up from germline, CDR1 is LGHDT and CDR2 is YNNKEL (reference sequence). With 5 bases removed from V and 6 bases from J, the gap between germline ends came to 20 bases. This CDR3 comprises 16 residues.

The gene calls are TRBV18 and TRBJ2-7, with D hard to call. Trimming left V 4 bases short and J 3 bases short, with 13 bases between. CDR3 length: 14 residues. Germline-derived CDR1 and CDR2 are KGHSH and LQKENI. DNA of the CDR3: TGTGCCAGCTCACAATCAGGCCAGTACTACGAGCAGTACTTC. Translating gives CASSQSGQYYEQYF.

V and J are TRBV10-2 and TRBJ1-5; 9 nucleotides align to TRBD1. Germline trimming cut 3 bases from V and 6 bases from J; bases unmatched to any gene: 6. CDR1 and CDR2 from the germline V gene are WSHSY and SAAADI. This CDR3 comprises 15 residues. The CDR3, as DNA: TGCGCCAGCAGTGACACAGGGGGCTACGGTCAGCCCCAGCATTTT. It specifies CASSDTGGYGQPQHF.

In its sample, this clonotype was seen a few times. The CDR3 region has the DNA TGTGCCAGCAGCTTGGGGGACAGGCTGAACCAAGAGACCCAGTACTTC. It yields the protein CASSLGDRLNQETQYF. V and J are TRBV7-9 and TRBJ2-5, with 8 nucleotides matching TRBD1. Germline CDR1 reads SEHNR; CDR2 reads FQNEAQ (reference sequence). Losses at the gene ends were 3 bases for V and 0 bases for J; bases not matched to a gene: 6. The CDR3 loop spans 16 amino acids.

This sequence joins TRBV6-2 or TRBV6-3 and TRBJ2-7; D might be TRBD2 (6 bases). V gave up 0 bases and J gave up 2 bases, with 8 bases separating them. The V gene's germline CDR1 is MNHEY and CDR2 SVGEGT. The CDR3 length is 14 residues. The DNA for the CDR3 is TGTGCCAGCAGTTACTCGCCGGGAGCCTACGAGCAGTACTTC. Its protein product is CASSYSPGAYEQYF.

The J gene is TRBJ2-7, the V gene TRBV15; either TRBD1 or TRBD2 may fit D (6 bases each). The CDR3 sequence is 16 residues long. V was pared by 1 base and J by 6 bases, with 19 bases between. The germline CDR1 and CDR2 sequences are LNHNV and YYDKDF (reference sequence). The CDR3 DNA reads TGTGCCACCAGCAGAGGGGGACGGGGGCTGGGTATCGAGCAGTACTTC. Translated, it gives CATSRGGRGLGIEQYF.

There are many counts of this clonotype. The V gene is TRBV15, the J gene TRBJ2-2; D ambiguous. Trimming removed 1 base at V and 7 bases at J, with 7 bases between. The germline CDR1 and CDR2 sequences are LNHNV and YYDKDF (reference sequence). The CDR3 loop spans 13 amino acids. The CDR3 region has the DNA TGTGCCACCAGCAGAGGGTTGGGCGGGGAGCTGTTTTTT. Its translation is CATSRGLGGELFF.

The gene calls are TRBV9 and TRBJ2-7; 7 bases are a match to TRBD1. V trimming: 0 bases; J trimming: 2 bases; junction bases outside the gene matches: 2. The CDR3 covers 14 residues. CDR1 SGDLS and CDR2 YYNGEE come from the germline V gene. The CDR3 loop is CASSVGDRAYEQYF. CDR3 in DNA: TGTGCCAGCAGCGTAGGAGACAGGGCCTACGAGCAGTACTTC.